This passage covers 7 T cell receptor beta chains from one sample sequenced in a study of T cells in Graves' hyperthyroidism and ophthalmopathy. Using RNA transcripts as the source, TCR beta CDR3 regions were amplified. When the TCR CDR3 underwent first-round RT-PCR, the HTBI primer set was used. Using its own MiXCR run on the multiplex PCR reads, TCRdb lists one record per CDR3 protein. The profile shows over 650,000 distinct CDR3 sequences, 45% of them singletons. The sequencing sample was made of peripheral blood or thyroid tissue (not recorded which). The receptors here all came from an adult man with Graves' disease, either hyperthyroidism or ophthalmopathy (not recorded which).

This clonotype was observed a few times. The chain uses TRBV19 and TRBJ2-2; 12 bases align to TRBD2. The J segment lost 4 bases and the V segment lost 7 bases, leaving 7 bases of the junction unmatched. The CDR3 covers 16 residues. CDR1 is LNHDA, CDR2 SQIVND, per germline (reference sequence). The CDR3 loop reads CASTLTSGRITGELFF. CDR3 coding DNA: TGTGCCAGTACCCTGACTAGCGGGAGAATCACCGGGGAGCTGTTTTTT.

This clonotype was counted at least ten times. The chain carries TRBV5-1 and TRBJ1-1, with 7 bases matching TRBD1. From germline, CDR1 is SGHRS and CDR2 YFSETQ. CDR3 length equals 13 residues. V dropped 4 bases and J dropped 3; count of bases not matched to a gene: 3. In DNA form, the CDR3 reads TGCGCCAGCAGCATAGGGACAGACACTGAAGCTTTCTTT. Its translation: CASSIGTDTEAFF.

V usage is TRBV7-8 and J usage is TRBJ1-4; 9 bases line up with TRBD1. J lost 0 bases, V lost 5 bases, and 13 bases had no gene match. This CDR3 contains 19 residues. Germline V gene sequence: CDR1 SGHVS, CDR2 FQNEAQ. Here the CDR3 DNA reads TGTGCCAGCAGCCTCGGGACAGGGAGGTTGATAACAACTAATGAAAAACTGTTTTTT. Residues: CASSLGTGRLITTNEKLFF.

This chain's CDR3 is CAISPVYNSPLHF. DNA of the CDR3: TGTGCCATCAGTCCAGTTTATAATTCACCCCTCCACTTT. The chain combines TRBV10-3 with TRBJ1-6; the D is unclear. Germline V gives CDR1 ENHRY, CDR2 SYGVKD. V was shortened by 5 bases and J by 4 bases, with 6 bases between the two germline ends. This CDR3 region has 13 residues.

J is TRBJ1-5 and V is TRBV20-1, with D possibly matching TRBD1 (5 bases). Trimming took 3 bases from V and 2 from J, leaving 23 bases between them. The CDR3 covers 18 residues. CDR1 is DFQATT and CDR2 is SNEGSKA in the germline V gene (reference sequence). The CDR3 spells CSASGGLQDRGGNQPQHF. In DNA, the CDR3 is TGCAGTGCTAGTGGGGGTTTGCAGGACCGGGGAGGCAATCAGCCCCAGCATTTT.

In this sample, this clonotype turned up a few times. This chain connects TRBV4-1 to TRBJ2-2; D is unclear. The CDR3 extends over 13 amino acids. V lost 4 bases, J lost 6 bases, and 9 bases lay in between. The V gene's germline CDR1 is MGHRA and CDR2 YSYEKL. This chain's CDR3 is CASSLVQPGELFF. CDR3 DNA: TGCGCCAGCAGCCTCGTCCAGCCCGGGGAGCTGTTTTTT.

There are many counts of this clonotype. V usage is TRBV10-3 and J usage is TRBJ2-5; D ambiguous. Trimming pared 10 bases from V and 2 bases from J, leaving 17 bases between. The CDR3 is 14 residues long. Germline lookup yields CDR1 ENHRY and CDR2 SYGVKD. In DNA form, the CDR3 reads TGTGCCAGCAGGCGCGCTACTATTCAAGAGACCCAGTACTTC. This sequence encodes CASRRATIQETQYF.